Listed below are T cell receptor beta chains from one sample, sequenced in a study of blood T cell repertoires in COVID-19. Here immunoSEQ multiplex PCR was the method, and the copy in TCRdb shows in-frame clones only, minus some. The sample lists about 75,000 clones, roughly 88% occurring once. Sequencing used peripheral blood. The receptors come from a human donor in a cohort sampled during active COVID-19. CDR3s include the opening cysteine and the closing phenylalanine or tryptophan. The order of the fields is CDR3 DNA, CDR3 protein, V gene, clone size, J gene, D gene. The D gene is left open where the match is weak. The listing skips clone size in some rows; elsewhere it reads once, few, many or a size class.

DNA: TGTGCCAGCAGTGAATCAGCACAGACTGAGCAGTTCTTC
CDR3: CASSESAQTEQFF
V: TRBV2
size: -
J: TRBJ2-1
D: -

DNA: TGTGCCAGTAGTAGGGAGCGGGGGGTCAATCAGCCCCAGCATTTT
CDR3: CASSRERGVNQPQHF
V: TRBV19
size: -
J: TRBJ1-5
D: -

DNA: TGTGCCAGCACACTATCGGGACAAAATTCACCCCTCCACTTT
CDR3: CASTLSGQNSPLHF
V: TRBV11-3
size: -
J: TRBJ1-6
D: -

DNA: TGTGCCAGCATCCACTGGACCGAAGGGAGTACGCAGTATTTT
CDR3: CASIHWTEGSTQYF
V: TRBV7-9
size: -
J: TRBJ2-3
D: -

DNA: TGTGCCAGCAGTGTCGCGGGGCTGGTACGAGGCTACACCTTC
CDR3: CASSVAGLVRGYTF
V: TRBV2
size: -
J: TRBJ1-2
D: -

DNA: TGCGCCAGCAGCTTGGAAGGCAGGCCTAACTATGGCTACACCTTC
CDR3: CASSLEGRPNYGYTF
V: TRBV5-1
size: -
J: TRBJ1-2
D: -

DNA: TGCGCCAGCAGCCAAAACGTCCTAGCGGGAGGGAATACGCAGTATTTT
CDR3: CASSQNVLAGGNTQYF
V: TRBV4-3
size: -
J: TRBJ2-3
D: TRBD2

DNA: TGTGCCAGCAGCTTTGGGGAGGACTATGGCTACACCTTC
CDR3: CASSFGEDYGYTF
V: TRBV5-6
size: -
J: TRBJ1-2
D: -

DNA: TGTGCCAGCAGTGCCGAGGCCCTGGTCTTGCGCGAGCAGTACTTC
CDR3: CASSAEALVLREQYF
V: TRBV2
size: -
J: TRBJ2-7
D: -

DNA: TGTGCCAGCAGCCAAGATCTCCCAGGGACTTCAAGCTATGGCTACACCTTC
CDR3: CASSQDLPGTSSYGYTF
V: TRBV4-2
size: -
J: TRBJ1-2
D: -

DNA: TGTGCCAGCAGTTACCAACAGGGGGCCTACGAGCAGTACTTC
CDR3: CASSYQQGAYEQYF
V: TRBV6-5
size: -
J: TRBJ2-7
D: TRBD1

DNA: TGTGCTAGTGGTTTATCCGGGGGGAATGAAAAACTGTTTTTT
CDR3: CASGLSGGNEKLFF
V: TRBV12-5
size: -
J: TRBJ1-4
D: -

DNA: TGTGCCAGTAGTACTTCAGGGTATGTCACCGGGGAGCTGTTTTTT
CDR3: CASSTSGYVTGELFF
V: TRBV19
size: few
J: TRBJ2-2
D: -

DNA: TGTGCCAGCAGCTTGGCCACAGGTCAAGCTTTCTTT
CDR3: CASSLATGQAFF
V: TRBV5-6
size: -
J: TRBJ1-1
D: -

DNA: TGTGCCAGCAGTGATCGCATCAGGGTACAGCCCCAGCATTTT
CDR3: CASSDRIRVQPQHF
V: TRBV6-4
size: -
J: TRBJ1-5
D: -

DNA: TGCGCCAGCAGCTTGGGCGGGGACGGAGCCTACGAGCAGTACTTC
CDR3: CASSLGGDGAYEQYF
V: TRBV5-1
size: -
J: TRBJ2-7
D: -

DNA: TGTGCCAGTAGAGGCCCTAGCACAGATACGCAGTATTTT
CDR3: CASRGPSTDTQYF
V: TRBV9
size: -
J: TRBJ2-3
D: -

DNA: TGTGCCTGGAGTGTACCTTGGCAGTCTGAAGCTTTCTTT
CDR3: CAWSVPWQSEAFF
V: TRBV30
size: few
J: TRBJ1-1
D: -

DNA: TGTGCCAGCAGCTCCGGGACAGAGAATTCACCCCTCCACTTT
CDR3: CASSSGTENSPLHF
V: TRBV7-9
size: -
J: TRBJ1-6
D: TRBD1

DNA: TGCGCCAGCAGCTTGGAAGCGCAGTCCTACGAGCAGTACTTC
CDR3: CASSLEAQSYEQYF
V: TRBV5-1
size: -
J: TRBJ2-7
D: -

DNA: TGTGCCAGCAGTCCCGGTAACTCTGGAAACACCATATATTTT
CDR3: CASSPGNSGNTIYF
V: TRBV6-5
size: -
J: TRBJ1-3
D: -

DNA: TGTGCCAGTAGTATTTATTCAGGGGTAAGATACGAGCAGTACTTC
CDR3: CASSIYSGVRYEQYF
V: TRBV19
size: once
J: TRBJ2-7
D: -

DNA: TGTGCCAGCAGTGAACAGGGCGATGAAAAACTGTTTTTT
CDR3: CASSEQGDEKLFF
V: TRBV6-1
size: -
J: TRBJ1-4
D: -